This record concerns one TCR beta chain sequence. The data were taken from a study of blood T cell repertoires in COVID-19. This CDR3 has 14 amino acids. Germline trimming cut 3 bases from V and 4 bases from J; bases unmatched to any gene: 0. Per germline, CDR1 LGHDT and CDR2 YNNKEL (reference sequence). Clones were sequenced by immunoSEQ multiplex PCR, and TCRdb holds only the in-frame ones, with some missing. The sample lists tens of thousands of clones; 60% to 75% were seen once. V usage is TRBV3-1 (or the pseudogene TRBV3-2) and J usage is TRBJ1-4, with 9 bases aligning to TRBD1. Sequencing was done on a sample of peripheral blood. This TCR derives from a woman of 80 years or more with acute or convalescent COVID-19. CDR3 sequence (DNA): TGTGCCAGCAGCCAGACAGGGGGTAATGAAAAACTGTTTTTT. It translates to CASSQTGGNEKLFF.